The present TCR beta chain was sequenced within a study of tissue T cells after allogeneic stem cell transplantation. This clone was seen a few times. TCRdb's copy holds only in-frame clones and misses some; the assay was immunoSEQ multiplex PCR. The table includes 5,500 to 7,500 clones, approximately 71% detected once. This CDR3 has 15 residues. Trimming left V 10 bases short and J 5 bases short, with 23 bases between. Germline V gene data show CDR1 as LNHDA and CDR2 as SQIVND (reference sequence). This clonotype originated in a woman between 18 and 55 years old with breast cancer. Sequenced here: tissue from the stomach, sampled at autopsy. This sequence joins TRBV19 and TRBJ1-1; a possible D gene is TRBD1 (5 bases). This chain's CDR3 is CATKTSPGSRTEAFF. CDR3 bases: TGTGCCACCAAAACCTCGCCAGGGAGTAGAACTGAAGCTTTCTTT.